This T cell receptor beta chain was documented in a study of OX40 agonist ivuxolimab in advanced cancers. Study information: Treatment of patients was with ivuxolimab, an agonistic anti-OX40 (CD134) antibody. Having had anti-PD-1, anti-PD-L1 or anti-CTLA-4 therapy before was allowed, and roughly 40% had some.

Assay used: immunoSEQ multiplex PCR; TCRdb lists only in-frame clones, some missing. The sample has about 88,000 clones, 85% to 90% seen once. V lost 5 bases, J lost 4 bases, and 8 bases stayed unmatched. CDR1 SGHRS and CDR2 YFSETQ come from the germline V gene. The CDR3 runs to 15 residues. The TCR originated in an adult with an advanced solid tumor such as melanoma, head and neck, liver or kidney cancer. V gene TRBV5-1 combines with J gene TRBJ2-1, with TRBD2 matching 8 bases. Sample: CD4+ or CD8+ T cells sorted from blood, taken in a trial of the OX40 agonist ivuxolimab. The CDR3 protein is CASRRTSGEYNEQFF. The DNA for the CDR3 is TGCGCCAGCAGGCGTACTAGCGGAGAATACAATGAGCAGTTCTTC.